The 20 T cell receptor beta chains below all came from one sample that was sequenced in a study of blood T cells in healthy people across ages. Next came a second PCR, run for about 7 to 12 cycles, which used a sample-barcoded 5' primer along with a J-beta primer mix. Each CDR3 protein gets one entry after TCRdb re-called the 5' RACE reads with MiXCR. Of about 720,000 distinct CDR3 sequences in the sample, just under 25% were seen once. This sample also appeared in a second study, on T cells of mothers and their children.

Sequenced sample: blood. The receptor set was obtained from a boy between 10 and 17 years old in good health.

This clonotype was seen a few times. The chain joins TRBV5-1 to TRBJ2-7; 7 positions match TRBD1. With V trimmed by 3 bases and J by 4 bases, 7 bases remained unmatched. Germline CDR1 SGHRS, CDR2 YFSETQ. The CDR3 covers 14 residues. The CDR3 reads CASSWGTAGYEQYF. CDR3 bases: TGCGCCAGCAGCTGGGGGACAGCTGGGTACGAGCAGTACTTC.

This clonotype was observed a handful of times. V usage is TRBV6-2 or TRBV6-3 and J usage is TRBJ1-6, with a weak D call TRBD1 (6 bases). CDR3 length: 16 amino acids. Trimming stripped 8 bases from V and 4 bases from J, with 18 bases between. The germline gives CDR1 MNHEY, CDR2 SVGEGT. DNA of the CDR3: TGTGCCAGCGATCCGGAAGGGACACCTTATAATTCACCCCTCCACTTT. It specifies CASDPEGTPYNSPLHF.

CDR3 residues: CSVDGQGGNWETQYF. The CDR3 DNA reads as TGCAGCGTGGACGGACAGGGTGGTAATTGGGAGACCCAGTACTTC. The chain joins TRBV29-1 to TRBJ2-5, with TRBD1 matching 8 bases. The CDR3 totals 15 residues. V dropped 6 bases and J dropped 5; count of bases not matched to a gene: 14. Germline values: CDR1 SQVTM, CDR2 ANQGSEA.

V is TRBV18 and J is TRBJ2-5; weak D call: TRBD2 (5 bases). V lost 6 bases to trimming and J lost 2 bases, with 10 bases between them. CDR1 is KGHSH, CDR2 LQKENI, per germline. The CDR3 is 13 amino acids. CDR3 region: CASSEDHQETQYF. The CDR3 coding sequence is TGTGCCAGCTCGGAGGACCATCAAGAGACCCAGTACTTC.

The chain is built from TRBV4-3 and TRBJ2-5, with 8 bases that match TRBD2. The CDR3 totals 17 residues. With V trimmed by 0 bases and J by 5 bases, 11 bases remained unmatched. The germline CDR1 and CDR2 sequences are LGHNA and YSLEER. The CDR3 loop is CASSQDRTGGEWETQYF. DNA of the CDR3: TGCGCCAGCAGCCAAGATCGGACGGGAGGGGAGTGGGAGACCCAGTACTTC.

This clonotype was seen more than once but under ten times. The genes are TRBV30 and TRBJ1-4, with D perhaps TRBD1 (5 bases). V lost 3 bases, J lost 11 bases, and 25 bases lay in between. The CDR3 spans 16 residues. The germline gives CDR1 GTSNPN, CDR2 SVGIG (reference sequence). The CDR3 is CAWSGGSDGPTWKLFF. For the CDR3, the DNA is TGTGCCTGGAGCGGGGGTTCCGACGGGCCTACCTGGAAACTGTTTTTT.

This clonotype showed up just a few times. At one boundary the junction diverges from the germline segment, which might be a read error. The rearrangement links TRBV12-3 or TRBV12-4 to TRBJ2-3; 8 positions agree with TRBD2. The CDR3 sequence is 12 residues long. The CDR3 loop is CASTSYREGYFF. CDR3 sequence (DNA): TGTGCCAGCACCTCCTACCGGGAGGGGTATTTTTTT.

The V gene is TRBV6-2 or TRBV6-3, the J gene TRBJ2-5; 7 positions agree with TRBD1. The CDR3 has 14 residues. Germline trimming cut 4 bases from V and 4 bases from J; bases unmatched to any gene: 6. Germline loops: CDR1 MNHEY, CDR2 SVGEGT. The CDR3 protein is CASSWTTGRETQYF. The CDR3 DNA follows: TGTGCCAGCAGTTGGACGACAGGGAGAGAGACCCAGTACTTC.

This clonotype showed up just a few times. CDR3 amino acids: CASSEDRGGYF. For the CDR3, the DNA is TGTGCCAGCTCAGAAGACCGCGGGGGGTACTTC. This rearrangement joins TRBV2 to TRBJ2-7, with 7 bases lining up with TRBD2. The germline CDR1 and CDR2 sequences are SNHLY and FYNNEI. The CDR3 runs to 11 residues. V shed 8 bases, J shed 12 bases, and the junction held 10 bases outside the gene matches.

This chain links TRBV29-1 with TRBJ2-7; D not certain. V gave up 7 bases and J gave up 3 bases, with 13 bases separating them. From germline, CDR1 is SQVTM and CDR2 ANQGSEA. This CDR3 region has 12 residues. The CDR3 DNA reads TGCAGCGCCCTAACGGGCGACTACGAGCAGTACTTC. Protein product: CSALTGDYEQYF.

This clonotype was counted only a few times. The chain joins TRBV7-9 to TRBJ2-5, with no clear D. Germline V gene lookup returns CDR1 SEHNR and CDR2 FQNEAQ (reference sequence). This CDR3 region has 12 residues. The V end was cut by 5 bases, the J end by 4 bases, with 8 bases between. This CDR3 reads CASSGVAETQYF. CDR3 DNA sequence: TGTGCCAGCAGCGGGGTGGCAGAGACCCAGTACTTC.

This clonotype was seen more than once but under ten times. DNA for the CDR3: TGTGCCAGCAGCCAAGAGTCGGTAACTAGGGACAATGAGCAGTTCTTC. Protein sequence: CASSQESVTRDNEQFF. The V gene is TRBV14, the J gene TRBJ2-1; tentatively, D is TRBD2 (5 bases). Germline assignment: CDR1 SGHDN and CDR2 FVKESK. The CDR3 extends over 16 amino acids. V lost 0 bases and J 5 bases, leaving 14 bases between the germline ends.

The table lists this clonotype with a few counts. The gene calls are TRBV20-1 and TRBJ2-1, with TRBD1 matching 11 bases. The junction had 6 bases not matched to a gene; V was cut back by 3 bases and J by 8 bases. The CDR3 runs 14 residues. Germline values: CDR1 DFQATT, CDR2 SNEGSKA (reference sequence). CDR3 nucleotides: TGCAGTGCTAGCGGACAGGGGGCTGGTTATGAGCAGTTCTTC. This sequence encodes CSASGQGAGYEQFF.

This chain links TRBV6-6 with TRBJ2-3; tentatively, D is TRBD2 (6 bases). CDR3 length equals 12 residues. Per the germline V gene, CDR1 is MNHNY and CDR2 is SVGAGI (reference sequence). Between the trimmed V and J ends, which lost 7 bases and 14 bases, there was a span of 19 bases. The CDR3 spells CASTIGDFRLYF. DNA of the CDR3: TGTGCCAGCACAATCGGGGACTTCCGCCTGTATTTT.

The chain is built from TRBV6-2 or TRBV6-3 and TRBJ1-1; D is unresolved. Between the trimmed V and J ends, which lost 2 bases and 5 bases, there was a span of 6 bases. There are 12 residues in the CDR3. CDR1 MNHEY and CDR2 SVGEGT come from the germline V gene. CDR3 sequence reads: CASSYRETEAFF. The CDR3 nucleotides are TGTGCCAGCAGTTACCGGGAAACTGAAGCTTTCTTT.

CDR3 sequence: CASSQDPGRNTEAFF. CDR3 coding DNA: TGCGCCAGCAGCCAAGATCCTGGGAGGAACACTGAAGCTTTCTTT. The chain combines TRBV4-3 with TRBJ1-1; no clear D gene. Trimming cost V 0 bases and J 1 base, with 9 bases left between them. CDR3 size: 15 residues. Germline CDR1 reads LGHNA; CDR2 reads YSLEER.

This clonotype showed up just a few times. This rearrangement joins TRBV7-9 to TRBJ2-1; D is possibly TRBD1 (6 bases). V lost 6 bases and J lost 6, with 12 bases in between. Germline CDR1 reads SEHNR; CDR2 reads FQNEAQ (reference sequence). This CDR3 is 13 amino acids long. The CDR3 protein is CASRRTVCNEQFF. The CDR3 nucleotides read TGTGCCAGCAGGCGGACAGTTTGCAATGAGCAGTTCTTC. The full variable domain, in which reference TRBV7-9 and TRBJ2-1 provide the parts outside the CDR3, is DTGVSQNPRHKITKRGQNVTFRCDPISEHNRLYWYRQTLGQGPEFLTYFQNEAQLEKSRLLSDRFSAERPKGSFSTLEIQRTEQGDSAMYLCASRRTVCNEQFFGPGTRLTVL.

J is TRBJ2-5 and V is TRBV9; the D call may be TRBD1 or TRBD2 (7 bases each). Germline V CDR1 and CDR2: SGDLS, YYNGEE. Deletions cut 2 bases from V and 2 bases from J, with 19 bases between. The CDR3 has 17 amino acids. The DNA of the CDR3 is TGTGCCAGCAGCGTCGGTTGGGGAGGGGGCCTACAAGAGACCCAGTACTTC. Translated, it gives CASSVGWGGGLQETQYF.

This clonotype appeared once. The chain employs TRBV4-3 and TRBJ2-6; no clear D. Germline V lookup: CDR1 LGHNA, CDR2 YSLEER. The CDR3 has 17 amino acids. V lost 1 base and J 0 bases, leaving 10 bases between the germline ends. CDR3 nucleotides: TGCGCCAGCAGCCAAGGTGGAGTACGCTCTGGGGCCAACGTCCTGACTTTC. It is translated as CASSQGGVRSGANVLTF.

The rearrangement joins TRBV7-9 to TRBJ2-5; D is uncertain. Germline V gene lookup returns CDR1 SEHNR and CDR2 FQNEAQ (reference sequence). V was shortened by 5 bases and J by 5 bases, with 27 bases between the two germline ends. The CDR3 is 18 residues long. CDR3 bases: TGTGCCAGCAGCACTGTCCGGCCGTCGGATGGTAAAGGGGAGACCCAGTACTTC. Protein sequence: CASSTVRPSDGKGETQYF.